The 17 T cell receptor beta chains below were found in one sample sequenced in a study of T cell changes during pregnancy in multiple sclerosis. Libraries were prepared by immunoSEQ multiplex PCR; TCRdb keeps only in-frame clonotypes and omits some of them. The sample yields approximately 89,000 clones, approximately 94% seen once. The material was peripheral blood, obtained in the third trimester of pregnancy. The receptors originated from a female donor with multiple sclerosis, enrolled in a pregnancy study.

This rearrangement joins TRBV28 to TRBJ2-7; 10 bases match TRBD2. The V gene end was trimmed by 11 bases and the J gene end by 1 base; junction bases not matched to a gene: 17. The CDR3 has 17 amino acids. Germline assignment: CDR1 MDHEN and CDR2 SYDVKM. The CDR3 loop reads CARPSLTIAGGSYEQYF. CDR3 sequence (DNA): TGTGCCCGCCCGAGCCTTACTATAGCGGGAGGTTCCTACGAGCAGTACTTC.

CDR3 nucleotide sequence: TGTGCCAGCAGCGTAGCTGGCCTAGCTGCCAATGAGCAGTTCTTC. Translating gives CASSVAGLAANEQFF. The chain recombines TRBV9 with TRBJ2-1; tentatively, D is TRBD2 (5 bases). Per the germline V gene, CDR1 is SGDLS and CDR2 is YYNGEE. V dropped 0 bases and J dropped 6 bases, with 13 bases sitting between them. The CDR3 loop spans 15 amino acids. The full variable domain, completed using reference TRBV9 and TRBJ2-1, is DSGVTQTPKHLITATGQRVTLRCSPRSGDLSVYWYQQSLDQGLQFLIQYYNGEERAKGNILERFSAQQFPDLHSELNLSSLELGDSALYFCASSVAGLAANEQFFGPGTRLTVL.

The genes are TRBV5-1 and TRBJ1-1; TRBD1 aligns across 8 bases. The CDR3 totals 13 residues. The V gene's germline CDR1 is SGHRS and CDR2 YFSETQ. V was clipped by 4 bases and J by 5 bases; unmatched bases: 4. The CDR3 bases are TGCGCCAGCAGCGAACAGGGGGGAACTGAAGCTTTCTTT. This gives the protein CASSEQGGTEAFF.

V usage is TRBV25-1 and J usage is TRBJ2-7, with a tentative D call TRBD1 (5 bases). The CDR3 is 11 amino acids. CDR1 and CDR2 (germline): MGHDK, SYGVNS. Trimming left V 8 bases short and J 6 bases short, with 11 bases between. The CDR3 coding sequence is TGTGCCAGCCAGGGTCGCGGCGAGCAGTACTTC. Translation gives CASQGRGEQYF.

The chain combines TRBV21-1 with TRBJ2-6; TRBD2 reflects the table's D call only, with no check against the DNA. TRBV21-1 is an annotated pseudogene. This CDR3 region has 17 residues. The CDR3 region has the DNA TGTGCCAGCAGCCCCCTGCGGACCGGGGCTGGGGCCAACGTCCTGACTTTC. Its protein is CASSPLRTGAGANVLTF.

V gene TRBV5-1 combines with J gene TRBJ1-1; 11 positions agree with TRBD1. The junction had 7 bases not matched to a gene; V was cut back by 4 bases and J by 8 bases. This CDR3 has 14 amino acids. The germline V gene encodes CDR1 SGHRS and CDR2 YFSETQ. DNA of the CDR3: TGCGCCAGCAGCATGTCGGACAGGGGGCTAGAAGCTTTCTTT. It yields the protein CASSMSDRGLEAFF.

This chain uses TRBV6-6 with TRBJ2-1, with 10 bases identical to TRBD1. This CDR3 has 16 amino acids. Germline V CDR1 and CDR2: MNHNY, SVGAGI (reference sequence). Losses at the gene ends were 0 bases for V and 5 bases for J; bases not matched to a gene: 4. The CDR3 sequence is CASSYSGQGLHNEQFF. The DNA of the CDR3 is TGTGCCAGCAGTTACTCGGGACAGGGGCTCCACAATGAGCAGTTCTTC.

This chain uses TRBV27 with TRBJ2-1, with D possibly matching TRBD2 (7 bases). The CDR3 is 17 amino acids. CDR1 MNHEY and CDR2 SMNVEV come from the germline V gene (reference sequence). V was trimmed by 6 bases and J by 7 bases, leaving 25 bases between them. The CDR3 protein is CASRGGIGDKGGNEQFF. For the CDR3, the DNA is TGTGCCAGCAGGGGGGGTATCGGGGACAAGGGGGGGAATGAGCAGTTCTTC.

The V call is TRBV2, the J call TRBJ1-4, with 7 bases matching TRBD1. The J segment lost 0 bases and the V segment lost 7 bases, leaving 5 bases of the junction unmatched. Germline assignment: CDR1 SNHLY and CDR2 FYNNEI. The CDR3 consists of 15 residues. The CDR3 region has the DNA TGTGCCAGCAATGGACAGGCTGCAACTAATGAAAAACTGTTTTTT. This codes for CASNGQAATNEKLFF.

The CDR3 protein is CASSEGTGGRHEQYF. CDR3 in DNA: TGTGCCAGCAGTGAAGGGACAGGGGGTCGGCACGAGCAGTACTTC. The rearrangement joins TRBV25-1 to TRBJ2-7, with 11 nucleotides matching TRBD1. The germline V gene encodes CDR1 MGHDK and CDR2 SYGVNS. The CDR3 is made up of 15 amino acids. Trimming took 2 bases from V and 5 from J; bases not matched to a gene: 5.

The gene calls are TRBV21-1 and TRBJ2-1; the table names TRBD1, a call not compared with the DNA. TRBV21-1 is annotated as a pseudogene. This CDR3 spans 17 amino acids. The CDR3 region has the DNA TGTGCCAGCAGCACGACTGACAGGGACCCGACCGACAATGAGCAGTTCTTC. This gives the protein CASSTTDRDPTDNEQFF.

This clone turned up a few times. This chain joins TRBV18 and TRBJ1-1; D gene uncertain. Germline V CDR1 and CDR2: KGHSH, LQKENI. V was pared by 5 bases and J by 0 bases, with 10 bases between. The length of the CDR3 is 14 residues. The CDR3 DNA is TGTGCCAGCTCAGACACCGCCATGAACACTGAAGCTTTCTTT. Amino acid sequence: CASSDTAMNTEAFF.

The J gene is TRBJ1-5, the V gene TRBV28; D not certain. The CDR3 consists of 14 residues. The V gene's germline CDR1 is MDHEN and CDR2 SYDVKM. Trimming pared 5 bases from V and 0 bases from J, leaving 8 bases between. The CDR3: CASSRLISNQPQHF. The DNA for the CDR3 is TGTGCCAGCAGTCGACTTATTAGCAATCAGCCCCAGCATTTT.

The chain employs TRBV27 and TRBJ2-7; a weak D match, TRBD1 (6 bases). CDR3 length: 14 residues. The V and J ends lost 3 bases and 3 bases respectively, with 12 bases between them. Germline V gives CDR1 MNHEY, CDR2 SMNVEV (reference sequence). CDR3 sequence: CASSLTGVGYEQYF. DNA for the CDR3: TGTGCCAGCAGTTTGACAGGTGTTGGCTACGAGCAGTACTTC.

The chain recombines TRBV28 with TRBJ2-1; tentatively, D is TRBD2 (5 bases). This CDR3 region has 14 residues. Trimming cost V 3 bases and J 0 bases, with 6 bases left between them. Germline V gives CDR1 MDHEN, CDR2 SYDVKM. The CDR3 DNA is TGTGCCAGCAGTTTGGGGAGCTCCTACAATGAGCAGTTCTTC. Translation: CASSLGSSYNEQFF.

The chain joins TRBV4-1 to TRBJ1-5; D not certain. The CDR3 sequence is 14 residues long. Germline lookup yields CDR1 MGHRA and CDR2 YSYEKL. V was clipped by 6 bases and J by 3 bases, with 12 bases between them. The CDR3 region is CASRREADNQPQHF. The CDR3 DNA reads TGCGCCAGCAGAAGGGAGGCCGACAATCAGCCCCAGCATTTT.

The chain couples TRBV4-2 to TRBJ1-5; weak D call: TRBD1 (6 bases). Between the trimmed V and J ends, which lost 4 bases and 0 bases, there was a span of 19 bases. The length of the CDR3 is 18 residues. Germline V gene lookup returns CDR1 LGHNA and CDR2 YNFKEQ. The DNA of the CDR3 is TGTGCCAGCAGCCCTGAGGGGGAGGGGGTCTATAGCAATCAGCCCCAGCATTTT. As protein: CASSPEGEGVYSNQPQHF.